This is a list of T cell receptor beta chains from one sample in a study of OX40 agonist ivuxolimab in advanced cancers. TCRdb's table, derived via immunoSEQ multiplex PCR, lists solely in-frame clones and lacks some. The sample gives more than 40,000 clones, 88% of which show up once; around 3.5% is in the top ten. The sequences come from CD4+ or CD8+ T cells sorted from blood, collected in a trial of the OX40 agonist ivuxolimab. Every receptor here comes from an adult with an advanced solid tumor such as melanoma, head and neck, liver or kidney cancer. CDR3s leave out the opening cysteine and the closing phenylalanine or tryptophan. Size is stated for part of the rows, as once, few or many counts, or as a class when the clone is expanded.

>.|TRBV6-1|TRBJ2-3
ASSPKGAITDTQY
>.|TRBV5-1|TRBJ2-3
ASSLARTLDTQY
>.|TRBV28|TRBJ2-7
ASSFQYEQY
>.|TRBV6-5|TRBJ1-2
ASGTINYGYT
>.|TRBV7-9|TRBJ2-7
ASSPGAGEQY
>once|TRBV7-2|TRBJ1-2
ASSLGRGIGYT
>.|TRBV30|TRBJ1-1
AWSVRTKGRAF
>.|TRBV30|TRBJ1-3
AWSVQTDSGNTIY
>.|TRBV2|TRBJ1-1
ATKFPRDDTNTEAF
>.|TRBV2|TRBJ2-3
ASSSNRETADTQY
>.|TRBV4-1|TRBJ1-6
ASSQAGDSPLH
>.|TRBV11-2|TRBJ2-7
ASSVATGFIYEQY
>.|TRBV6-5|TRBJ1-5
ASDVTTTYQPQH
>.|TRBV18|.
ASSSDIELYEQY
>.|TRBV4-1|TRBJ2-1
ASTAGPGNEQF
>few|TRBV2|TRBJ2-7
ASSERGGPYEQY
>.|TRBV5-1|TRBJ2-7
ASRSTGGREQY
>.|TRBV4-1|TRBJ2-2
ASSQDLGGGGTGELF
>.|TRBV7-2|TRBJ2-5
ASSLFWGVGETQY
>.|TRBV6-5|TRBJ1-5
ASGPGRNQPQH
>.|TRBV19|TRBJ2-7
ASSMGLVYEQY
>.|TRBV18|TRBJ2-7
ASSPRPGEYGQY
>few|TRBV30|TRBJ1-1
ASPGVGTEAF
>.|TRBV2|TRBJ2-6
ASIPGPSSGANVLT
>.|TRBV30|TRBJ1-4
AWAGTVNEKLF
>.|TRBV14|TRBJ2-7
ASSGGSGVSYEQY
>.|TRBV30|TRBJ1-5
AWSPGQLGGNQPQH
>once|TRBV5-6|TRBJ2-1
ASSWGGPNEQF
>.|TRBV27|TRBJ1-1
ASSLRQNTEAF
>.|TRBV30|TRBJ2-1
AWTLRGRGPAGEQF
>.|TRBV19|TRBJ1-2
ASSATGAYGYT
>.|TRBV28|TRBJ2-1
ASSSAFSSYNEQF
>.|TRBV11-2|TRBJ1-2
ASSLGAQADGYT
>.|TRBV10-1|TRBJ2-1
ASSGSTLPPDNEQF
>.|TRBV12-5|TRBJ1-5
ASGLVQGGQGRGQPQH
>.|TRBV6-1|TRBJ1-4
ASSEASTGRGEKLF
>.|TRBV30|TRBJ1-3
AWSRGSGNTIY
>.|TRBV27|TRBJ2-7
ASSAGTGSYEQY
>.|TRBV9|TRBJ1-2
ASSPDWTVNGYT
>.|TRBV28|TRBJ1-6
ASTELEPGQGDSPLH
>.|TRBV9|TRBJ2-6
ASSAPPKTGANVLT
>few|TRBV7-9|TRBJ1-3
ASSLEMSVRNTIY
>.|TRBV6-1|TRBJ1-4
ASSEANQLQSPI
>.|TRBV28|TRBJ1-5
ASSPESQPQH
>.|TRBV11-3|TRBJ2-3
ASSHTSGRASADTQY
>.|TRBV29-1|TRBJ1-1
SVDRGNTEAF
>.|TRBV4-3|TRBJ1-2
ASSQGAALDYGYT
>.|TRBV7-6|TRBJ2-7
ASSLAASAGSYEQY
>.|TRBV9|TRBJ2-5
ASSPRTGTQY
>.|TRBV5-6|TRBJ2-6
ASSLLGQGSGANVLT
>.|TRBV28|TRBJ2-1
ASSQPPGMKDNEQF
>.|TRBV5-1|TRBJ2-5
ASSSGTSGGGVETQY
>few|TRBV28|TRBJ1-2
ASSSTNYGYT
>.|TRBV28|.
ASSSGQPTYEQY
>.|TRBV5-1|TRBJ2-2
ASSREGTTGELF
>.|TRBV15|TRBJ2-7
ATSRDSATGAYEQY